A single sample gave rise to the 10 T cell receptor beta chains below, sequenced in a study of blood T cell repertoires in COVID-19. TCRdb's table, derived via immunoSEQ multiplex PCR, lists solely in-frame clones and lacks some. Here the sample spans approximately 300,000 clones, 85% to 90% being singletons. Sequenced material: peripheral blood. These receptors originate from a woman aged 35 to 49 with acute or convalescent COVID-19.

The V and J genes are TRBV4-1 and TRBJ1-3; D remains unclear. The germline gives CDR1 MGHRA, CDR2 YSYEKL. CDR3 length: 17 amino acids. V was clipped by 0 bases and J by 4 bases, with 16 bases between them. The CDR3 nucleotides are TGCGCCAGCAGCCAAGAAGGAATACAGCCGGCCGGAAACACCATATATTTT. Its translation: CASSQEGIQPAGNTIYF.

In DNA form, the CDR3 reads TGTGCCAGCAGTCCGAGGGGCGGGACAGTCAGTTTCTCCTATAATTCACCCCTCCACTTT. Amino acid sequence: CASSPRGGTVSFSYNSPLHF. The chain has TRBV6-6 and TRBJ1-6; 7 bases line up with TRBD1. Germline V gene sequence: CDR1 MNHNY, CDR2 SVGAGI (reference sequence). With V trimmed by 5 bases and J by 0 bases, 16 bases remained unmatched. The CDR3 is 20 amino acids.

Comments on this clone: Other DNA variants within this sample encode the same CDR3. V usage is TRBV2 and J usage is TRBJ2-7; D is uncertain. V shed 6 bases and J shed 3 bases, with 6 bases lying between them. This CDR3 has 11 residues. Germline V gene data show CDR1 as SNHLY and CDR2 as FYNNEI. CDR3 sequence reads: CASSGGYEQYV. DNA for the CDR3: TGTGCCAGCAGCGGTGGCTACGAGCAGTACGTC.

This sequence joins TRBV25-1 and TRBJ1-2; D is ambiguous. There are 14 residues in the CDR3. Trimming shortened V by 8 bases and J by 0 bases, and 13 bases separated the two germline ends. Germline V gene lookup returns CDR1 MGHDK and CDR2 SYGVNS. Here the CDR3 reads CASSTVETNYGYTF. The CDR3 nucleotides are TGTGCCAGCTCAACGGTCGAGACTAACTATGGCTACACCTTC.

This rearrangement joins TRBV4-1 to TRBJ1-2, with 10 nucleotides matching TRBD1. From germline, CDR1 is MGHRA and CDR2 YSYEKL. After removal of 3 bases from V and 4 bases from J, the junction contained 5 bases not matched to a gene. This CDR3 region has 15 residues. CDR3 in DNA: TGCGCCAGCAGCCAGGGGACAGGGGAACGCTATGGCTACACCTTC. This encodes CASSQGTGERYGYTF.

As DNA, the CDR3 is TGTGCCAGCAGTGAAACAGGGGCGAACACTGAAGCTTTCTTT. This codes for CASSETGANTEAFF. The chain employs TRBV2 and TRBJ1-1, with 7 bases that match TRBD1. Germline V gives CDR1 SNHLY, CDR2 FYNNEI. The CDR3 is made up of 14 amino acids. The junction had 1 base not matched to a gene; V was cut back by 2 bases and J by 1 base.

The chain is built from TRBV19 and TRBJ2-5; TRBD2 matches at 9 bases. Germline trimming cut 5 bases from V and 1 base from J; bases unmatched to any gene: 11. This CDR3 has 17 residues. Germline CDR1 reads LNHDA; CDR2 reads SQIVND (reference sequence). As DNA, the CDR3 is TGTGCCAGTAGTCCTTTCCGGACTAGCGCAACCCAAGAGACCCAGTACTTC. As protein: CASSPFRTSATQETQYF.

The chain is built from TRBV6-5 and TRBJ1-1; D is possibly TRBD1 (5 bases). The CDR3 runs to 15 residues. CDR1 MNHEY and CDR2 SVGAGI come from the germline V gene. The V end lost 2 bases, the J end lost 8 bases, and 18 bases lay between the germline ends. CDR3 in DNA: TGTGCCAGCAGTTACCAGCCAACACGGCCAGGGGAAGCTTTCTTT. Its translation: CASSYQPTRPGEAFF.

The genes are TRBV27 and TRBJ1-1; no clear D gene. The CDR3 consists of 13 residues. Per germline, CDR1 MNHEY and CDR2 SMNVEV (reference sequence). V lost 4 bases and J lost 3, with 9 bases in between. CDR3 in amino acids: CASSSVRYTEAFF. CDR3 in DNA: TGTGCCAGCAGTTCTGTGCGGTACACTGAAGCTTTCTTT.

This clone was observed a handful of times. The chain is built from TRBV2 and TRBJ2-7; 12 positions match TRBD2. The trim removed 8 bases at V and 3 bases at J, leaving 11 bases unmatched. There are 16 residues in the CDR3. Germline CDR1 and CDR2: SNHLY and FYNNEI. The CDR3 loop reads CASALWTSGEDYEQYV. DNA of the CDR3: TGTGCCAGCGCACTCTGGACTAGCGGGGAGGACTACGAGCAGTACGTC.